Shown below are 25 T cell receptor beta chains from a single sample sequenced in a study of OX40 agonist ivuxolimab in advanced cancers. The method was immunoSEQ multiplex PCR; TCRdb's version includes in-frame clones alone and lacks a portion of them. The sample lists around 30,000 clones, roughly four fifths seen once, with under 15% in the top ten. This specimen was CD4+ or CD8+ T cells sorted from blood, taken in a trial of the OX40 agonist ivuxolimab. The receptors originated from an adult with an advanced solid tumor such as melanoma, head and neck, liver or kidney cancer.

J is TRBJ2-6 and V is TRBV11-2, with D unresolved. Trimming pared 2 bases from V and 0 bases from J, leaving 5 bases between. The CDR3 spans 15 residues. From germline, CDR1 is SGHAT and CDR2 FQNNGV. The CDR3 DNA sequence: TGTGCCAGCAGCTTAATGAGCTCTGGGGCCAACGTCCTGACTTTC. Translated: CASSLMSSGANVLTF. The variable domain in full, with the rest retrieved from reference TRBV11-2 and TRBJ2-6, is EAGVAQSPRYKIIEKRQSVAFWCNPISGHATLYWYQQILGQGPKLLIQFQNNGVVDDSQLPKDRFSAERLKGVDSTLKIQPAKLEDSAVYLCASSLMSSGANVLTFGAGSRLTVL.

The rearrangement joins TRBV7-9 to TRBJ2-7, with 9 bases that match TRBD2. V was pared by 5 bases and J by 0 bases, with 8 bases of the junction left unmatched. Per the germline V gene, CDR1 is SEHNR and CDR2 is FQNEAQ (reference sequence). The CDR3 consists of 16 residues. CDR3 loop: CASSLWTSVISYEQYV. The CDR3 DNA follows: TGTGCCAGCAGCCTATGGACTAGCGTCATCTCCTACGAGCAGTACGTC.

The chain recombines TRBV5-1 with TRBJ2-2; no clear D. Germline V CDR1 and CDR2: SGHRS, YFSETQ. This CDR3 has 14 amino acids. V was clipped by 0 bases and J by 5 bases, with 8 bases between them. The CDR3 is CASSLDAVTGELFF. CDR3 DNA sequence: TGCGCCAGCAGCTTGGATGCGGTGACCGGGGAGCTGTTTTTT.

This clone appeared a single time. The J gene is TRBJ1-6, the V gene TRBV6-9, with D possibly TRBD1 on 6 matching bases. CDR1 is MNHGY and CDR2 is SVAAGI in the germline V gene. The CDR3 runs to 16 residues. V gave up 0 bases and J gave up 8 bases, with 14 bases separating them. The CDR3 region is CASSYSCGQTDSPLHF. Written as DNA, the CDR3 is TGTGCCAGCAGTTATTCTTGTGGACAGACGGATTCACCCCTCCACTTT.

V and J are TRBV2 and TRBJ1-6, with D tentatively TRBD1 (6 bases). This CDR3 is built from 15 residues. The ends were cut back, 6 bases at V and 9 bases at J, with 18 bases in the middle. Germline-derived CDR1 and CDR2 are SNHLY and FYNNEI. This chain's CDR3 is CASRDSGRGGSPLHF. The CDR3 DNA reads as TGTGCCAGCAGAGATTCGGGCAGGGGCGGTTCACCCCTCCACTTT. Variable domain in full (rest from reference TRBV2 and TRBJ1-6): EPEVTQTPSHQVTQMGQEVILRCVPISNHLYFYWYRQILGQKVEFLVSFYNNEISEKSEIFDDQFSVERPDGSNFTLKIRSTKLEDSAMYFCASRDSGRGGSPLHFGNGTRLTVT.

This chain connects TRBV2 to TRBJ1-2; tentatively, D is TRBD1 (6 bases). The germline V gene has CDR1 SNHLY and CDR2 FYNNEI. The CDR3 covers 15 residues. Trimming removed 8 bases at V and 7 bases at J, with 23 bases between. CDR3 loop: CASGLGIQGLFGYTF. CDR3 nucleotide sequence: TGTGCCAGCGGGTTAGGTATACAGGGTCTATTTGGCTACACCTTC.

The chain joins TRBV6-6 to TRBJ1-5; D is ambiguous. Trimming took off 7 bases at V and 9 bases at J, with 16 bases between the two ends. CDR1 MNHNY and CDR2 SVGAGI come from the germline V gene (reference sequence). The CDR3 loop spans 13 amino acids. CDR3 in DNA: TGTGCCAGCACCGTGGACCTAATCACGCCCCAGCATTTT. Translated: CASTVDLITPQHF.

This chain joins TRBV11-2 and TRBJ1-6; tentatively, D is TRBD1 (5 bases). CDR1 SGHAT and CDR2 FQNNGV come from the germline V gene. V lost 5 bases, J lost 10 bases, and 15 bases lay in between. This CDR3 is 14 amino acids long. The CDR3 sequence: CASSPTRGGSPLHF. CDR3 sequence (DNA): TGTGCCAGCAGCCCGACCCGGGGCGGATCACCCCTCCACTTT.

This clone was picked up a small number of times. CDR3 DNA sequence: TGCGCCAGCAGCTTGGACGGTAATGAAAAACTGTTTTTT. As protein: CASSLDGNEKLFF. The J gene is TRBJ1-4, the V gene TRBV5-1; D call uncertain. The CDR3 runs 13 residues. V was cut by 0 bases and J by 4 bases, with 4 bases left in between. The germline V gene has CDR1 SGHRS and CDR2 YFSETQ.

V gene TRBV10-3 combines with J gene TRBJ2-7; the match to TRBD2 covers 9 bases. The CDR3 runs 14 residues. Losses at the gene ends were 7 bases for V and 6 bases for J; bases not matched to a gene: 10. The V gene's germline CDR1 is ENHRY and CDR2 SYGVKD. CDR3 amino acids: CAIIMRGGALEQYF. The CDR3 DNA reads TGTGCCATCATCATGCGGGGGGGCGCACTCGAGCAGTACTTC.

This chain links TRBV19 with TRBJ2-3; TRBD2 matches 8 bases. Germline lookup yields CDR1 LNHDA and CDR2 SQIVND (reference sequence). The length of the CDR3 is 15 residues. V lost 3 bases to trimming and J lost 1 base; unmatched junction nucleotides: 3. CDR3 DNA: TGTGCCAGTAGTATTGGAGCGGGGGGCACAGATACGCAGTATTTT. It translates to CASSIGAGGTDTQYF.

The rearrangement uses TRBV11-2 and TRBJ2-1; 11 nucleotides align to TRBD2. Per germline, CDR1 SGHAT and CDR2 FQNNGV. V was pared by 6 bases and J by 5 bases, with 6 bases of the junction left unmatched. The CDR3 runs 15 residues. This CDR3 is CASRETSGDHNEQFF. The CDR3 coding sequence is TGTGCCAGCAGGGAGACTAGCGGGGACCACAATGAGCAGTTCTTC.

The CDR3 sequence is CSVEEGQGVYEQYF. Here the CDR3 DNA reads TGCAGCGTTGAAGAGGGTCAGGGGGTCTACGAGCAGTACTTC. V gene TRBV29-1 combines with J gene TRBJ2-7; 7 nucleotides match TRBD1. V lost 0 bases and J lost 3; bases outside the gene matches: 5. This CDR3 comprises 14 residues. Germline V gene lookup returns CDR1 SQVTM and CDR2 ANQGSEA.

The chain carries TRBV30 and TRBJ1-5, with D possibly being TRBD1 (5 bases). The V end lost 2 bases, the J end lost 11 bases, and 13 bases lay between the germline ends. CDR1 and CDR2 from the germline V gene are GTSNPN and SVGIG (reference sequence). The length of the CDR3 is 12 residues. The CDR3 spells CAWSRQTGAQHF. The DNA for the CDR3 is TGTGCCTGGAGTCGGCAAACGGGGGCCCAGCATTTT. The entire variable domain, with the rest obtained from reference TRBV30 and TRBJ1-5, is as follows: SQTIHQWPATLVQPVGSPLSLECTVEGTSNPNLYWYRQAAGRGLQLLFYSVGIGQISSEVPQNLSASRPQDRQFILSSKKLLLSDSGFYLCAWSRQTGAQHFGDGTRLSIL.

For the CDR3, the DNA is TGCGCCAGCAGCCAAGCTGCCAGCACAGATACGCAGTATTTT. Protein product: CASSQAASTDTQYF. The chain is built from TRBV4-1 and TRBJ2-3, with unresolved D. V was clipped by 1 base and J by 0 bases, with 5 bases between them. CDR3 size: 14 residues. Germline V lookup: CDR1 MGHRA, CDR2 YSYEKL.

This chain links TRBV6-1 with TRBJ2-5, with 11 bases fitting TRBD1. Germline CDR1 reads MNHNS; CDR2 reads SASEGT. The CDR3 has 13 amino acids. J lost 9 bases, V lost 8 bases, and 8 bases had no gene match. The CDR3 DNA sequence: TGTGCCAGCGGAGACCGGGACAGGGGGTCCCAGTACTTC. Translation: CASGDRDRGSQYF.

This rearrangement joins TRBV6-6 to TRBJ1-5; D remains unclear. Germline V gene lookup returns CDR1 MNHNY and CDR2 SVGAGI (reference sequence). CDR3 size: 15 residues. Trimming shortened V by 7 bases and J by 2 bases, and 15 bases separated the two germline ends. CDR3 coding DNA: TGTGCCAGCATCCCGGGAGGGTATGGCAATCAGCCCCAGCATTTT. Protein: CASIPGGYGNQPQHF.

The V gene is TRBV4-2, the J gene TRBJ1-2; D is unclear. The germline gives CDR1 LGHNA, CDR2 YNFKEQ. V lost 5 bases and J lost 2, with 15 bases in between. This CDR3 region has 15 residues. The CDR3 nucleotides are TGTGCCAGCAGCAAGGAGGCCAGGAGGAACTATGGCTACACCTTC. This sequence encodes CASSKEARRNYGYTF.

The rearrangement links TRBV28 to TRBJ2-7; D perhaps matches TRBD1 (6 bases). CDR1 is MDHEN, CDR2 SYDVKM, per germline. CDR3 length: 11 residues. The V gene lost 5 bases and the J gene lost 6 bases, with 8 bases spanning the gap. CDR3 in DNA: TGTGCCAGCAGTACAGGGTTCGAGCAGTACTTC. Translation gives CASSTGFEQYF.

V usage is TRBV29-1 and J usage is TRBJ2-1; tentatively, D is TRBD2 (5 bases). Deletions cut 7 bases from V and 7 bases from J, with 20 bases between. The germline CDR1 and CDR2 sequences are SQVTM and ANQGSEA. This CDR3 comprises 14 residues. CDR3 region: CSAGPLASGNEQFF. The CDR3 DNA reads as TGCAGCGCCGGGCCGCTAGCCTCTGGGAATGAGCAGTTCTTC.

This chain joins TRBV19 and TRBJ2-6; TRBD1 might be the D (6 bases). The CDR3 is made up of 17 amino acids. V was shortened by 3 bases and J by 0 bases, with 12 bases between the two germline ends. Germline CDR1 and CDR2: LNHDA and SQIVND (reference sequence). CDR3 loop: CASSMIGQPSGANVLTF. CDR3 DNA sequence: TGTGCCAGTAGTATGATTGGACAGCCCTCTGGGGCCAACGTCCTGACTTTC.

The chain employs TRBV11-3 and TRBJ2-3, with 8 bases identical to TRBD2. V shed 4 bases, J shed 2 bases, and the junction held 2 bases outside the gene matches. CDR1 and CDR2 from the germline V gene are SGHNT and YENEEA. The CDR3 is 14 amino acids. CDR3 amino acids: CASSSRGDTDTQYF. CDR3 DNA sequence: TGTGCCAGCAGCTCGCGGGGGGACACAGATACGCAGTATTTT.

The chain uses TRBV9 and TRBJ1-6; D not certain. The V end lost 0 bases, the J end lost 10 bases, and 11 bases lay between the germline ends. Germline assignment: CDR1 SGDLS and CDR2 YYNGEE. This CDR3 has 14 residues. The CDR3 DNA sequence: TGTGCCAGCAGCGTAGCTCTGGGCGGATCACCCCTCCACTTT. Amino acids: CASSVALGGSPLHF.

The chain recombines TRBV5-1 with TRBJ1-2; D gene unclear. This CDR3 has 12 amino acids. Deletions cut 2 bases from V and 4 bases from J, with 6 bases between. The germline gives CDR1 SGHRS, CDR2 YFSETQ. The CDR3 coding sequence is TGCGCCAGCAGCTTCCCGGGCTATGGCTACACCTTC. Translated, it gives CASSFPGYGYTF.

V is TRBV7-9 and J is TRBJ1-1, with TRBD1 identical over 7 bases. After removal of 6 bases from V and 3 bases from J, the junction contained 4 bases not matched to a gene. Germline V CDR1 and CDR2: SEHNR, FQNEAQ (reference sequence). There are 13 residues in the CDR3. The DNA of the CDR3 is TGTGCCAGCAGTGAACAGGGGTACACTGAAGCTTTCTTT. Encoded protein: CASSEQGYTEAFF.